This T cell receptor beta chain was sequenced for a study of T cells in Graves' hyperthyroidism and ophthalmopathy. RNA transcripts served as the template for amplifying TCR beta CDR3 regions. The HTBI primer set was used in a first-round RT-PCR of the TCR CDR3. TCRdb itself ran the multiplex PCR reads through MiXCR, one entry per CDR3 protein. The sample has roughly 240,000 distinct CDR3 sequences, more than 20% seen once. Diagnoses were made from clinical symptoms, serum measures (thyroxine and TRAb), thyroid ultrasound and orbital computed tomography. 10 ml of fresh peripheral blood supplied the PBMCs. Whole-study findings and limits: Blood samples included most of the expanded thyroid clonotypes exceeding 0.001. Ophthalmopathy stood apart from stable hyperthyroidism in a 13 V-J model.

V lost 1 base, J lost 4 bases, and 11 bases lay in between. This CDR3 is 14 amino acids long. Germline V gene lookup returns CDR1 SGDLS and CDR2 YYNGEE. This clonotype was detected many times. Its target is unknown. The receptor comes from a woman aged 35 to 49 with Graves' ophthalmopathy. The specimen sequenced was blood. The chain is built from TRBV9 and TRBJ2-5; maybe TRBD1 (6 bases). CDR3 loop: CASSVMGALETQYF. CDR3 coding DNA: TGTGCCAGCAGCGTAATGGGGGCTCTAGAGACCCAGTACTTC.